One TCR beta chain is described in this entry. The method was immunoSEQ multiplex PCR; TCRdb's version includes in-frame clones alone and lacks a portion of them. The sample has around 100,000 clones; less than 95% are singletons. These data belong to a study of blood T cell repertoires in COVID-19. Study background: PBMCs, B-cell-depleted T cells, or T cells were the source of the cDNA or gDNA that made up the material.

This TCR derives from a human donor with active COVID-19. The donor label of this sample is uncertain. Sample: peripheral blood.

CDR3 in DNA: TGTGCCAGCAGTCCACCGGGTCTGCCCTACGAGCAGTACTTC. Its protein is CASSPPGLPYEQYF. This chain joins TRBV6-6 and TRBJ2-7; no clear D. Germline-derived CDR1 and CDR2 are MNHNY and SVGAGI (reference sequence). The germline V and J ends were trimmed by 5 bases and 2 bases, with 13 bases remaining between them. The CDR3 has 14 residues.